This TCR beta chain was captured by sequencing in a study of T cells after yellow fever vaccination. Study details: SMART-Seq v4 Ultra Low Input handled preparation of low-cell-number fractions. Study observations and caveats: Although most clonotypes did not, a small share appeared in both CD4 and CD8 compartments.

Unmatched junction bases numbered 7, after V lost 0 bases and J lost 4 bases. There are 15 residues in the CDR3. Per the germline V gene, CDR1 is SQVTM and CDR2 is ANQGSEA. The table lists this clonotype with many counts. The antigen remains unidentified. TCRdb passed the 5' RACE reads through MiXCR, listing each CDR3 protein once. The table has 170,000 or so distinct CDR3 sequences, approximately 6.2% seen once. The rearrangement uses TRBV29-1 and TRBJ1-2; TRBD1 matches 8 bases. The TCR originated in a man between 18 and 35 years old who received the YFV17D yellow fever vaccine. This specimen consisted of CD4+ T cells sorted from PBMCs, obtained on the day of the first yellow fever vaccination. The CDR3 coding sequence is TGCAGCGTTGAAGATCTGACAGGGGAGAGCTATGGCTACACCTTC. Its translation: CSVEDLTGESYGYTF.